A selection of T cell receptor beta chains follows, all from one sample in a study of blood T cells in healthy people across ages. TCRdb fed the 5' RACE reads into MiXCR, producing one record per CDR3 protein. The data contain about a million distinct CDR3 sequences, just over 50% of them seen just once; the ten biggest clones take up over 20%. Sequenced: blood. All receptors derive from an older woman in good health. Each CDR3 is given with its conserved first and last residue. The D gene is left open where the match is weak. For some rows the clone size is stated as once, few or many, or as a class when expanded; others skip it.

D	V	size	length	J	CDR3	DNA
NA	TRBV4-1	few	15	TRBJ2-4	CASSQVRVVKNIQYF	TGCGCCAGCAGCCAAGTTAGGGTGGTCAAAAACATTCAGTACTTC
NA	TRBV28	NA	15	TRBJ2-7	CASSLEGRSPYEQYF	TGTGCCAGCAGTTTGGAGGGACGGAGCCCCTACGAGCAGTACTTC
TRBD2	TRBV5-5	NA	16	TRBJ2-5	CANSLSAGLAVETQYF	TGTGCCAACAGCTTGTCTGCGGGACTAGCTGTTGAGACCCAGTACTTC
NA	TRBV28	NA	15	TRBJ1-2	CASSLISLGDYGYTF	TGTGCCAGCAGTTTAATTTCCCTCGGGGACTATGGCTACACCTTC
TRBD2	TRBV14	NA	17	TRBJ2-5	CASSQDLLAGAQETQYF	TGTGCCAGCAGCCAAGATCTTCTAGCGGGAGCTCAAGAGACCCAGTACTTC
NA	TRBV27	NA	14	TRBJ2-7	CASSLGVTGYEQYF	TGTGCCAGCAGTTTAGGGGTGACGGGCTACGAGCAGTACTTC
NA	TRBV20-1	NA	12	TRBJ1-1	CSAKGPPIEAFF	TGCAGTGCTAAAGGACCTCCAATTGAAGCTTTCTTT
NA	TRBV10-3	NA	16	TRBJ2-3	CAISDQISGSTDTQYF	TGTGCCATCAGTGACCAGATTAGCGGTAGCACAGATACGCAGTATTTT
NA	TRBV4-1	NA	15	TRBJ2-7	CASSQDWVSSYEQYF	TGCGCCAGCAGCCAAGACTGGGTTAGCTCCTACGAGCAGTACTTC
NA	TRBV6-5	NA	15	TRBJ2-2	CASSYHNFMDGELFF	TGTGCCAGCAGTTATCACAACTTCATGGACGGGGAGCTGTTTTTT
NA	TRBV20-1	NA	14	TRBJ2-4	CSAQTWAAKNIQYF	TGCAGTGCTCAGACCTGGGCAGCCAAAAACATTCAGTACTTC
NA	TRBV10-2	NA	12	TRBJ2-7	CASSSYAYEQYF	TGCGCCAGCAGTTCTTACGCCTACGAGCAGTACTTC
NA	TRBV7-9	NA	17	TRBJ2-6	CASSSTLQGSGANVLTF	TGTGCCAGCAGCTCGACCCTCCAGGGATCTGGGGCCAACGTCCTGACTTTC
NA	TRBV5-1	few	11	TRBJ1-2	CASRSNWGYTF	TGCGCCAGCAGATCGAATTGGGGCTACACCTTC
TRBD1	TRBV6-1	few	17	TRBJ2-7	CASSEALPGTGEDEQYF	TGTGCCAGCAGTGAAGCGCTTCCGGGGACAGGGGAGGACGAGCAGTACTTC
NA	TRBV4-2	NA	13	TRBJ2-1	CASSQDVGSEQFF	TGTGCCAGCAGCCAAGATGTTGGTAGTGAGCAGTTCTTC
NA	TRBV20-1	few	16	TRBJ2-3	CSAKKTGTPSTDTQYF	TGCAGTGCAAAAAAAACCGGGACACCGAGCACAGATACGCAGTATTTT
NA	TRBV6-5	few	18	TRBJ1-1	CASSYSLGQGVGPEKAFF	TGTGCCAGCAGTTACTCGCTGGGACAAGGAGTCGGCCCTGAAAAAGCTTTCTTT
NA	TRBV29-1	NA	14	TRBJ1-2	CSVEMRPQNYGYTF	TGCAGCGTTGAAATGAGGCCGCAAAACTATGGCTACACCTTC
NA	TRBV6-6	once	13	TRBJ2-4	CASSYSAEKIQYF	TGTGCCAGCAGTTACTCGGCGGAGAAAATTCAGTACTTC
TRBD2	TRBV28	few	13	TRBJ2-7	CASRILAGGEQYF	TGTGCCAGCAGGATACTAGCGGGAGGCGAGCAGTACTTC
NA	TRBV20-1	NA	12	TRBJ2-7	CSARVSNYEQYF	TGCAGTGCTAGAGTTAGCAACTACGAGCAGTACTTC
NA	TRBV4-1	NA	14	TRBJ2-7	CASSSRERSYEQYF	TGCGCCAGCAGCTCCCGGGAGCGCTCCTACGAGCAGTACTTC
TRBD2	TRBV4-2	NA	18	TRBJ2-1	CASSQDLSGGGGTYEQFF	TGTGCCAGCAGCCAAGATTTGAGCGGGGGGGGGGGTACGTATGAGCAGTTCTTC
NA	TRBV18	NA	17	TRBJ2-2	CASSPGGALTNTGELFF	TGTGCCAGCTCACCAGGAGGAGCCCTCACGAACACCGGGGAGCTGTTTTTT
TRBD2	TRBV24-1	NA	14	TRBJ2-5	CATSDPGLASEQYF	TGTGCCACCAGTGACCCGGGACTAGCTAGTGAGCAGTACTTC
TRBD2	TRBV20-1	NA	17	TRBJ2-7	CSALKPPASGRTYEQYF	TGCAGTGCTCTTAAGCCCCCGGCTAGCGGGAGGACTTACGAGCAGTACTTC
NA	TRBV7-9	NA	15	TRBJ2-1	CASSLQLVKYNEQFF	TGTGCCAGCAGCTTGCAACTAGTAAAATACAATGAGCAGTTCTTC
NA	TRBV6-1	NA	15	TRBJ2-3	CASSETGIGTDTQYF	TGTGCCAGCAGTGAGACAGGAATTGGCACAGATACGCAGTATTTT
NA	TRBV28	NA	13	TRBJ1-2	CAGSPGATEMHTF	TGTGCCGGCTCACCGGGGGCGACGGAGATGCACACCTTC
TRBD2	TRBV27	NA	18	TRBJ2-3	CASSPVSPGLGSTDTQYF	TGTGCCAGCAGTCCAGTGAGCCCGGGACTAGGCTCCACAGATACGCAGTATTTT
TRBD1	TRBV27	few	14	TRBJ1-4	CASSFRDRDEKLFF	TGTGCCAGCAGTTTCCGGGACAGGGACGAAAAACTGTTTTTT
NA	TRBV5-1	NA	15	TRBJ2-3	CASSYDGTSTDTQYF	TGCGCCAGCAGCTACGACGGGACTAGCACAGATACGCAGTATTTT
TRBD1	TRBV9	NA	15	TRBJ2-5	CASSVVTGSAETQYF	TGTGCCAGCAGCGTAGTGACAGGGTCAGCAGAGACCCAGTACTTC
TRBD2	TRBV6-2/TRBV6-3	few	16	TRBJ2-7	CASSYPLAGGYYEQYF	TGTGCCAGCAGTTATCCCCTGGCGGGAGGATACTACGAGCAGTACTTC